This TCR beta chain was identified during a study of blood T cell repertoires in COVID-19. Measured with immunoSEQ multiplex PCR; TCRdb has only the in-frame clones, and not every one. Altogether more than 110,000 clones are present, 84% being singletons, with the ten largest covering approximately 8%. The germline V gene has CDR1 KGHSH and CDR2 LQKENI. The CDR3 is made up of 13 amino acids. Unmatched junction bases numbered 4, after V lost 4 bases and J lost 5 bases. This clonotype originated in a human donor in a cohort sampled during active COVID-19. The source material was peripheral blood. V gene TRBV18 combines with J gene TRBJ2-5; 7 bases are a match to TRBD1. The CDR3 nucleotides read TGTGCCAGCTCACGGGGACAGCGGGAGACCCAGTACTTC. Its translation is CASSRGQRETQYF.